The next 16 T cell receptor beta chains were all read from a single sample in a study of CD8 T cells in ankylosing spondylitis. Whole-study results and caveats: A motif in TCR beta, a set of under 10 highly homologous variants, appeared characteristic of ankylosing spondylitis blood.

TCRdb called the 5' RACE reads again in MiXCR, with one record for every CDR3 protein. The sample has about 750,000 distinct CDR3 sequences; around 20% are singletons. The antigens these receptors bind are not known. The specimen was blood, either unsorted or a sorted T cell fraction (not recorded which). These receptors originate from a male donor with ankylosing spondylitis.

The chain joins TRBV9 to TRBJ1-1, with TRBD1 as a possible D gene (6 bases). The V end was cut by 5 bases, the J end by 7 bases, with 12 bases between. The V gene's germline CDR1 is SGDLS and CDR2 YYNGEE. The CDR3 extends over 12 amino acids. CDR3 residues: CASSAQGLEAFF. Here the CDR3 DNA reads TGTGCCAGCAGTGCACAGGGTCTTGAAGCTTTCTTT.

The chain is built from TRBV5-6 and TRBJ2-1; D may be TRBD1 (8 bases). This CDR3 comprises 16 residues. Trimming removed 4 bases from V and 1 base from J, with 15 bases in between. Germline V gene data show CDR1 as SGHDT and CDR2 as YYEEEE. The CDR3, as DNA: TGTGCCAGCAGCCTGACAGGGGAGGGGTCCTACAATGAGCAGTTCTTC. Its protein is CASSLTGEGSYNEQFF.

This clonotype was observed a few times. One end of the junction varies from germline; a read error may be responsible. The chain recombines TRBV5-1 with TRBJ2-7; no clear D gene. The length of the CDR3 is 12 residues. Germline V gives CDR1 SGHRS, CDR2 YFSETQ. The DNA of the CDR3 is TGCGCCAGCAGCCAAGGCTCCCACGAGCAGTACTTC. Residues: CASSQGSHEQYF.

This rearrangement joins TRBV5-1 to TRBJ1-4; D possibly corresponds to TRBD1 (5 bases). The CDR3 is made up of 16 amino acids. Germline loops: CDR1 SGHRS, CDR2 YFSETQ. V lost 0 bases to trimming and J lost 5 bases, with 14 bases between them. CDR3 sequence (DNA): TGCGCCAGCAGCTTGGTTTTTGGGGGACTCAATGAAAAACTGTTTTTT. It is translated as CASSLVFGGLNEKLFF.

The chain has TRBV12-3 or TRBV12-4 and TRBJ2-2; 8 bases agree with TRBD2. With V trimmed by 3 bases and J by 3 bases, 24 bases remained unmatched. The CDR3 length is 22 residues. CDR3 bases: TGTGCCAGCAGTTTCCGGCGGGCCGGATGGGCACGGGCTAGCGGGTACACCGGGGAGCTGTTTTTT. Protein sequence: CASSFRRAGWARASGYTGELFF.

The rearrangement uses TRBV29-1 and TRBJ2-1; 8 bases align to TRBD1. Germline lookup yields CDR1 SQVTM and CDR2 ANQGSEA. Trimming removed 6 bases from V and 2 bases from J; junction bases left unmatched: 0. The CDR3 is 12 amino acids. CDR3: CSVTGAYNEQFF. CDR3 bases: TGCAGCGTGACAGGGGCCTACAATGAGCAGTTCTTC.

This chain links TRBV6-1 with TRBJ1-5; 7 bases map to TRBD1. Per the germline V gene, CDR1 is MNHNS and CDR2 is SASEGT. J gave up 1 base and V 5 bases, and 5 bases lay outside the gene matches. CDR3 length equals 15 residues. The CDR3 nucleotides read TGTGCCAGCAGTCCCTCCAGGGGGAGCAATCAGCCCCAGCATTTT. Protein: CASSPSRGSNQPQHF.

This clonotype was counted between two and nine times. This chain links TRBV28 with TRBJ1-6, with D perhaps TRBD1 (5 bases). The ends were cut back, 7 bases at V and 9 bases at J, with 16 bases in the middle. Germline V lookup: CDR1 MDHEN, CDR2 SYDVKM. The CDR3 runs 14 residues. The chain's CDR3 is CASTPTGALSPLHF. In DNA, the CDR3 is TGTGCCAGCACCCCCACAGGAGCCCTTTCACCCCTCCACTTT.

V and J are TRBV12-3 or TRBV12-4 and TRBJ2-7; 13 positions match TRBD2. The CDR3 extends over 15 amino acids. V lost 3 bases, J lost 3 bases, and 2 bases stayed unmatched. CDR3 nucleotide sequence: TGTGCCAGCAGTTTTCGGACTAGCGGGAGCTACGAGCAGTACTTC. It codes for CASSFRTSGSYEQYF.

This clonotype has a handful of counts. This chain joins TRBV12-3 or TRBV12-4 and TRBJ2-2; D gene uncertain. Trimming pared 6 bases from V and 7 bases from J, leaving 9 bases between. The CDR3 contains 12 residues. Written as DNA, the CDR3 is TGTGCCAGCAGAATCTTAGTCGGGGAGCTGTTTTTT. Translation gives CASRILVGELFF.

Of note for this clonotype: This may be a read error, as it is one base from a much larger clone. CDR3 loop: CASSFVGSGANVLTF. CDR3 DNA: TGTGCCAGCAGTTTTGTGGGCTCTGGGGCCAACGTCCTGACTTTC. The V and J genes are TRBV12-3 or TRBV12-4 and TRBJ2-6; no reliable D call. The germline V and J ends were trimmed by 3 bases and 0 bases, with 6 bases remaining between them. The CDR3 spans 15 residues.

This chain uses TRBV18 with TRBJ1-5; 7 bases agree with TRBD1. After removal of 6 bases from V and 1 base from J, the junction contained 3 bases not matched to a gene. The CDR3 is 14 residues long. CDR1 and CDR2 (germline): KGHSH, LQKENI. CDR3 coding DNA: TGTGCCAGCTCCGGGACAGAAAGCAATCAGCCCCAGCATTTT. Residues: CASSGTESNQPQHF.

Written as DNA, the CDR3 is TGTGCCAGCAGCCAAGGATTGGGCCTCTACGAGCAGTACTTC. This codes for CASSQGLGLYEQYF. The genes are TRBV4-2 and TRBJ2-7; D is unresolved. In germline, CDR1 is LGHNA, CDR2 YNFKEQ. The germline V and J ends were trimmed by 1 base and 3 bases, with 10 bases remaining between them. The CDR3 sequence is 14 residues long.

This clonotype showed up just a few times. This chain uses TRBV6-1 with TRBJ2-1; the match to TRBD2 covers 7 bases. Looked up from germline, CDR1 is MNHNS and CDR2 is SASEGT. There are 16 residues in the CDR3. After removal of 6 bases from V and 4 bases from J, the junction contained 12 bases not matched to a gene. Here the CDR3 DNA reads TGTGCCAGCAGACCCCCGACTAGCCAATGGTACAATGAGCAGTTCTTC. As protein: CASRPPTSQWYNEQFF.

This chain joins TRBV7-9 and TRBJ2-2, with a tentative D call TRBD2 (5 bases). V lost 5 bases, J lost 5 bases, and 15 bases lay in between. Germline-derived CDR1 and CDR2 are SEHNR and FQNEAQ (reference sequence). This CDR3 region has 15 residues. The CDR3 bases are TGTGCCAGCAGCCAAATACAAGGGAGAACCGGGGAGCTGTTTTTT. It codes for CASSQIQGRTGELFF.

V and J are TRBV11-2 and TRBJ2-3, with no clear D. V was pared by 6 bases and J by 5 bases, with 9 bases between. CDR1 SGHAT and CDR2 FQNNGV come from the germline V gene. The CDR3 spans 12 residues. CDR3 DNA: TGTGCCAGCAGTTTCGGGCTAGATACGCAGTATTTT. Protein product: CASSFGLDTQYF. The variable domain in full, with the rest retrieved from reference TRBV11-2 and TRBJ2-3, is EAGVAQSPRYKIIEKRQSVAFWCNPISGHATLYWYQQILGQGPKLLIQFQNNGVVDDSQLPKDRFSAERLKGVDSTLKIQPAKLEDSAVYLCASSFGLDTQYFGPGTRLTVL.